These T cell receptor beta chains were read from a single sample in a study of control samples from healthy donors and cancer patients. Sequenced by immunoSEQ multiplex PCR; TCRdb stores in-frame clones only, minus some. Of some 100,000 clones in the sample, approximately 90% were seen once. Sequenced: blood. These receptors originate from a woman aged 45-60 years in good health. Both conserved end residues are part of each CDR3. Each record gives: D gene, clone size, J gene, CDR3 length, V gene, CDR3 DNA, CDR3 protein. A D gene is named only where the DNA matches it firmly. Only some rows state a clone size, as once, few, many or a class for expanded clones.

TRBD2,once,TRBJ2-1,15,TRBV6-5,TGTGCCAGCAGAATGACTAGCGGGAGATACAATGAGCAGTTCTTC,CASRMTSGRYNEQFF
.,.,TRBJ1-2,16,TRBV9,TGTGCCAGCAGCCCCGAGGCAGGGGTCAACTCGAGGGGCTACACCTTC,CASSPEAGVNSRGYTF
.,.,TRBJ1-1,13,TRBV5-1,TGCGCCAGCAGGCCAAACCAGGGAACTGAAGCTTTCTTT,CASRPNQGTEAFF
TRBD1,once,TRBJ2-1,13,TRBV15,TGTGCCACCAGCGGGACAGGGGGCGGTGAGCAGTTCTTC,CATSGTGGGEQFF
.,.,TRBJ1-6,12,TRBV19,TGTGCCAGTAGTTCGACCATGTCACCCCTCCACTTT,CASSSTMSPLHF
TRBD1,.,TRBJ1-5,13,TRBV24-1,TGTGCCACCGGACAGGGGGTTGATCAGCCCCAGCATTTT,CATGQGVDQPQHF
.,.,TRBJ2-7,15,TRBV10-3,TGTGCCATCAGTGTCGACGAGGGGGGGGCCTACGAGCAGTACTTC,CAISVDEGGAYEQYF
TRBD1,once,TRBJ2-3,16,TRBV18,TGTGCCAGCTCACCCCGGGGACAGGGGGCTGCAGATACGCAGTATTTT,CASSPRGQGAADTQYF
TRBD1,.,TRBJ2-2,15,TRBV7-8,TGTGCCAGCAGCTTAGGAAGGGGGCTGGCCGGGGAGCTGTTTTTT,CASSLGRGLAGELFF
.,.,TRBJ1-1,17,TRBV10-1,TGCGCCAGCAGTGAGTCTCCCGCCTGGGAGATGAACACTGAAGCTTTCTTT,CASSESPAWEMNTEAFF
.,once,TRBJ1-4,13,TRBV5-1,TGCGCCAGCAGCCCCGGGCCTAATGAAAAACTGTTTTTT,CASSPGPNEKLFF
.,.,TRBJ1-1,14,TRBV6-5,TGTGCCAGCAGTTATGCGGTCAGTGGGCTTGGGGCTTTCTTT,CASSYAVSGLGAFF
.,.,TRBJ1-5,14,TRBV30,TGTGCCTGGAGTGTTTTAAGGGGTCGGCAGCCCCAGCATTTT,CAWSVLRGRQPQHF
.,.,TRBJ1-5,15,TRBV18,TGTGCCAGCTCCGTTTCAGAGAGAGGAAATCAGCCCCAGCATTTT,CASSVSERGNQPQHF
TRBD1,.,TRBJ2-5,14,TRBV5-1,TGCGCCAGCAGAGGACAGGGCGTCGAGGAGACCCAGTACTTC,CASRGQGVEETQYF
TRBD2,.,TRBJ2-5,17,TRBV4-2,TGTGCCAGCAGCCAACAAGGGACTAGCGGGGGGAGGGAGACCCAGTACTTC,CASSQQGTSGGRETQYF
.,once,TRBJ2-3,15,TRBV29-1,TGCAGCACCGCTCGGGGACCCGCCCCACAGGAAGGGCAGTATTTT,CSTARGPAPQEGQYF
TRBD1,.,TRBJ2-3,15,TRBV6-6,TGTGCCAGCAGTTCCCGGACAGGGTACGAAGATACGCAGTATTTT,CASSSRTGYEDTQYF
TRBD1,few,TRBJ1-2,15,TRBV10-3,TGTGCCATCAGTGCCGGACAGGGGTCTCGTGATGGCTACACCTTC,CAISAGQGSRDGYTF
TRBD2,.,TRBJ2-4,15,TRBV14,TGTGCCAGCAGCATGAAGGGGACTAGCGATTACATTCAGTACTTC,CASSMKGTSDYIQYF
.,.,TRBJ2-1,12,TRBV4-2,TGTGCCAGCAGCCAAGGGGTAGATGAGCAGTTCTTC,CASSQGVDEQFF
.,.,TRBJ2-2,17,TRBV4-3,TGCGCCAGCAGCCTGGGGACCGCGGGCGGGGTAACCGGGGAGCTGTTTTTT,CASSLGTAGGVTGELFF
.,.,TRBJ2-7,16,TRBV6-5,TGTGCCAGCAGTTACCATCTCCCCCGGGACAACTACGAGCAGTACTTC,CASSYHLPRDNYEQYF
.,many,TRBJ1-5,13,TRBV2,TGTGCCAGCTCTCGGAGGCACGGTCAGCCCCAGCATTTT,CASSRRHGQPQHF
TRBD2,.,TRBJ2-4,14,TRBV9,TGTGCCAGCAGCGTGAGCGGGGTACAAAACATTCAGTACTTC,CASSVSGVQNIQYF
.,.,TRBJ1-1,17,TRBV19,TGTGCCAGCACCCTTTTGGGGACAACGGGGGGTTGGACTGAAGCTTTCTTT,CASTLLGTTGGWTEAFF
.,.,TRBJ1-6,16,TRBV14,TGTGCCAGCAGCCAAGAGGCAGGTCTTCCTAATTCACCCCTCCACTTT,CASSQEAGLPNSPLHF
.,.,TRBJ2-7,12,TRBV7-8,TGTGCCAGCAGCTCGGGGGTCAACGAGCAGTACTTC,CASSSGVNEQYF
.,.,TRBJ2-6,17,TRBV10-1,TGCGCCAGCGGACCGGGGCGACTTAGCTCTGGGGCCAACGTCCTGACTTTC,CASGPGRLSSGANVLTF
.,.,TRBJ2-5,12,TRBV7-6,TGTGCCAGCAGCCGACACCAAGAGACCCAGTACTTC,CASSRHQETQYF
TRBD2,.,TRBJ2-4,18,TRBV11-2,TGTGCCAGCAGCTTAGCGAGACTGATTAGCGGGGGGCAAAACATTCAGTACTTC,CASSLARLISGGQNIQYF
.,.,TRBJ1-5,12,TRBV7-2,TGTGCCAGTCGAACAGGGAATCAGCCCCAGCATTTT,CASRTGNQPQHF
.,.,TRBJ2-2,14,TRBV9,TGTGCCAGCAGCGTAGTACTAACGCCGGGGGAGCTGTTTTTT,CASSVVLTPGELFF
.,.,TRBJ2-7,15,TRBV30,TGTGCCTGGAGGCCGGGGCGGGGGCCCGTCTACGAGCAGTACTTC,CAWRPGRGPVYEQYF
.,.,TRBJ2-7,14,TRBV19,TGTGCCAGTAGTAATCAGGTTGTTAGTTACGAGCAGTACTTC,CASSNQVVSYEQYF
.,.,TRBJ2-2,15,TRBV14,TGTGCCAGCAGTCTCCATGGTGGTTTCGCCGGGGAGCTGTTTTTT,CASSLHGGFAGELFF
.,.,TRBJ2-2,12,TRBV27,TGTGCCAGCAGTTTTGGGTACGGGGAGCTGTTTTTT,CASSFGYGELFF
.,.,TRBJ1-2,14,TRBV6-4,TGTGCCAGCAGTGACTCGATGGGATATGAAGGCTACACCTTC,CASSDSMGYEGYTF
.,.,TRBJ1-6,13,TRBV2,TGTGCCAGCAGCGGGACGGAAAATTCACCCCTCCACTTT,CASSGTENSPLHF
TRBD2,.,TRBJ2-1,17,TRBV3-1/TRBV3-2,TGTGCCAGCAGCTTCTGGACTAGCGGGGGGTCCTACAATGAGCAGTTCTTC,CASSFWTSGGSYNEQFF
.,.,TRBJ2-1,16,TRBV21-1,TGTGCCAGCAGCTCCCGACAGGGGAAGTCCTACAATGAGCAGTTCTTC,CASSSRQGKSYNEQFF
TRBD1,.,TRBJ1-5,15,TRBV28,TGTGCCAGCAGTTTATGGGGGACAGAGGATCAGCCCCAGCATTTT,CASSLWGTEDQPQHF
TRBD1,.,TRBJ2-1,15,TRBV4-1,TGCGCCAGCAGCCAAGAAGGACAGGGAGTCAATGAGCAGTTCTTC,CASSQEGQGVNEQFF
TRBD2,.,TRBJ2-1,14,TRBV7-7,TGTGCCAGCAGCTTGACTAGCGGGCACAATGAGCAGTTCTTC,CASSLTSGHNEQFF
TRBD1,few,TRBJ2-5,15,TRBV12-5,TGTGCTAGTGGGCCCGGGACAGGGGTAGGAGAGACCCAGTACTTC,CASGPGTGVGETQYF
TRBD1,.,TRBJ1-4,14,TRBV29-1,TGCAGCGTTGAAGGCAGGGGGAATGGTGAAAAACTGTTTTTT,CSVEGRGNGEKLFF
.,.,TRBJ2-2,15,TRBV10-1,TGCGCCAGCAGTCAAGGGGGGGCGGCGACCGGGGAGCTGTTTTTT,CASSQGGAATGELFF
.,.,TRBJ1-3,13,TRBV9,TGTGCCAGCAGCGTCGAATCAGAAAACACCATATATTTT,CASSVESENTIYF
.,.,TRBJ1-1,13,TRBV28,TGTGCCAGCAGTTTAGGGGGGACCACTGAAGCTTTCTTT,CASSLGGTTEAFF
TRBD2,.,TRBJ2-3,15,TRBV19,TGTGCCAGTAGTCTTAGCGGGAGGCCCCCAGATACGCAGTATTTT,CASSLSGRPPDTQYF